Here is one T cell receptor (beta chain) with its context. No antigen is known for it. No base quality information exists; no much larger clone differs at one position. The entry originates in a study of CD8 T cells in ankylosing spondylitis (dated by TCRdb to 2017 to 2019). Context from the whole study: The study profiled T cell receptor beta repertoires in healthy donors and ankylosing spondylitis patients to find disease-linked TCR variants. In total, the full study cohort was made up of roughly 110 healthy donors and approximately 24 ankylosing spondylitis patients. Peripheral blood was sampled, and synovial fluid was also collected from ankylosing spondylitis patients.

TCRdb names Illumina HiSeq 2500 as the instrument used. Quantitative 5'-RACE with molecular barcodes was used to prepare TCR beta libraries. The authors' analysis ran thus. A new computational method, built on a probabilistic model of VDJ rearrangement, was used to identify disease-linked TCR variants. TCRdb reprocessing: public reads trimmed at Q25 with fastp, clones called with MiXCR, in-frame beta chains kept. Rows matching on CDR3 protein sequence are summarized as one entry with the most common DNA and genes. What appears here as the V and J calls and clone size reflects TCRdb's work, not the paper's. Present in this sample are about 240,000 distinct CDR3 sequences, approximately 11% of which were seen just once. The ten largest clones capture roughly 6.8% of the sample. V and J are truncated by 5 bases and 0 bases respectively, leaving an intervening sequence of 13 bases. The CDR3 holds 15 amino acids from the cysteine to the phenylalanine. Of the read, only the CDR3 DNA is kept; its 45 bases are in frame from base 1.

The research as a whole found: A TCR beta motif of about eight highly homologous amino acid variants appeared characteristic of blood from ankylosing spondylitis patients. According to the report, matched synovial fluid samples from ankylosing spondylitis patients were significantly enriched for the disease-linked clones. In peripheral blood, the disease-linked clones were found at relatively low frequencies and had a CD8+ phenotype. Some motif variants were previously reported in synovial fluid and blood of reactive arthritis patients, suggesting common disease-initiation mechanisms.

This clonotype originated in a male donor with ankylosing spondylitis or in good health (not recorded which). This receptor chain uses TRBV12-3 or TRBV12-4 and TRBJ1-1, with the D segment identity uncertain. The sample comprised blood, either unsorted or a sorted T cell fraction (not recorded which). In nucleotides, the sequence is TGTGCCAGCAGTCCCACAGTCATATTGAACACTGAAGCTTTCTTT. Translated, it gives CASSPTVILNTEAFF.